The TCR beta chain described here comes from a study of PD-1 blockade in classical Hodgkin lymphoma. The germline CDR1 and CDR2 sequences are ENHRY and SYGVKD. The CDR3 covers 16 residues. The V gene end was trimmed by 0 bases and the J gene end by 4 bases; junction bases not matched to a gene: 4. Every patient was affected by relapse after autologous stem cell transplantation, while exposure to brentuximab vedotin was not uniform. Clones were sequenced by immunoSEQ multiplex PCR, and TCRdb holds only the in-frame ones, with some missing. The data contain more than 140,000 clones, approximately 81% of them singletons.

The source of this sequence is a human donor with classical Hodgkin lymphoma. This rearrangement joins TRBV10-3 to TRBJ2-1; 9 nucleotides line up with TRBD2. The material sequenced was peripheral blood mononuclear cells (PBMCs), taken before the second cycle of nivolumab. The CDR3 nucleotides are TGTGCCATCAGTGAGTCGGCTAGCGGGATTTACAATGAGCAGTTCTTC. Its protein is CAISESASGIYNEQFF.